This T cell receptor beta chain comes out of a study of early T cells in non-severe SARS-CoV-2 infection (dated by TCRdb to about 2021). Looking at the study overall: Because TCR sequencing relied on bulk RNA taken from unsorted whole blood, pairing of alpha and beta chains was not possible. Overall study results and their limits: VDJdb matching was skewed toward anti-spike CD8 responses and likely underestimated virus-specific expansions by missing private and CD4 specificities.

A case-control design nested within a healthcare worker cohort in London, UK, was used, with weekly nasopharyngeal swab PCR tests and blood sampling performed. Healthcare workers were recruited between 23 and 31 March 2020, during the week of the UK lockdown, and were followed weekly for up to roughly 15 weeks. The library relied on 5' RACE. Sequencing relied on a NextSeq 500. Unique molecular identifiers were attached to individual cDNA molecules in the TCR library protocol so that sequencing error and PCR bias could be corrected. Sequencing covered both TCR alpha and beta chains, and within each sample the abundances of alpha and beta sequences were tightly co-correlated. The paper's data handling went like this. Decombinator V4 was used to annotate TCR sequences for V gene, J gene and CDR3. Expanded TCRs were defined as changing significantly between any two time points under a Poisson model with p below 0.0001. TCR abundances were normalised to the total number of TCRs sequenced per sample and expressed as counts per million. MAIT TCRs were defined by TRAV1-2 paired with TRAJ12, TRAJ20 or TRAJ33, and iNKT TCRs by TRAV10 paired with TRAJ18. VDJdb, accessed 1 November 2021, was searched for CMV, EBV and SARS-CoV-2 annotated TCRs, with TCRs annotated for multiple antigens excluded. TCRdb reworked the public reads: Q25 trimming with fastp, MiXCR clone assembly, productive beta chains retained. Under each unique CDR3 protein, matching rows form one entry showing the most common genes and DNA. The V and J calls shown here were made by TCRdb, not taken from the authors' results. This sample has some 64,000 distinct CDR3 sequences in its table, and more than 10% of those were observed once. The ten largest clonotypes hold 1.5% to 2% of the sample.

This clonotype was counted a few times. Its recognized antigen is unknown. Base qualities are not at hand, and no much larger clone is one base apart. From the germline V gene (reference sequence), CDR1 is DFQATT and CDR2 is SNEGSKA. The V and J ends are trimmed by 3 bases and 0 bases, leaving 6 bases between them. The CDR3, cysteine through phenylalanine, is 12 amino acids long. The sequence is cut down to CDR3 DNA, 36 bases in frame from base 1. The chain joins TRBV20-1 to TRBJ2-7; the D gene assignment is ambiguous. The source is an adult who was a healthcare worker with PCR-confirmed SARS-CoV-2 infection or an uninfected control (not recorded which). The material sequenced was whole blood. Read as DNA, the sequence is TGCAGTGCTAGTGTGGGCTCCTACGAGCAGTACTTC. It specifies CSASVGSYEQYF.